This TCR beta chain came from a study of cytomegalovirus exposure and HLA in healthy donors. The CDR3 covers 16 residues. Trimming pared 0 bases from V and 10 bases from J, leaving 21 bases between. Germline V gives CDR1 LNHNV, CDR2 YYDKDF (reference sequence). The PCR had 60 Vbeta and 13 Jbeta primers. The data were produced by immunoSEQ multiplex PCR, yet TCRdb's version contains in-frame clones alone and is incomplete. This table holds 150,000 to 200,000 clones, more than 70% found once. The specimen sequenced was PBMCs. This receptor was identified in a man aged 25 to 40 in good health and CMV-seronegative. The chain combines TRBV15 with TRBJ1-2; D is unresolved. In DNA, the CDR3 is TGTGCCACCAGCAGAGAGCCCCTAGTGACTGCCCCAGACTACACCTTC. The encoded protein is CATSREPLVTAPDYTF. Combining the CDR3 with reference TRBV15 and TRBJ1-2 gives the whole variable domain DAMVIQNPRYQVTQFGKPVTLSCSQTLNHNVMYWYQQKSSQAPKLLFHYYDKDFNNEADTPDNFQSRRPNTSFCFLDIRSPGLGDTAMYLCATSREPLVTAPDYTFGSGTRLTVV.